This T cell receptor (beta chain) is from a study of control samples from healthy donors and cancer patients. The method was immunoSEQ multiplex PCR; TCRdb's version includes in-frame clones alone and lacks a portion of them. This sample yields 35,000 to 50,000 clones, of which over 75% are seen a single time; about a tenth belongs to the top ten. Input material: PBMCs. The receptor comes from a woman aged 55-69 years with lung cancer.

CDR3 sequence: CASSSGRSSGNTIYF. CDR3 bases: TGTGCCAGCAGCTCGGGACGGAGCTCTGGAAACACCATATATTTT. The gene calls are TRBV5-4 and TRBJ1-3, with D perhaps TRBD1 (5 bases). The germline V and J ends were trimmed by 3 bases and 0 bases, with 10 bases remaining between them. Germline loops: CDR1 SGHNT, CDR2 YYREEE (reference sequence). The CDR3 contains 15 residues.